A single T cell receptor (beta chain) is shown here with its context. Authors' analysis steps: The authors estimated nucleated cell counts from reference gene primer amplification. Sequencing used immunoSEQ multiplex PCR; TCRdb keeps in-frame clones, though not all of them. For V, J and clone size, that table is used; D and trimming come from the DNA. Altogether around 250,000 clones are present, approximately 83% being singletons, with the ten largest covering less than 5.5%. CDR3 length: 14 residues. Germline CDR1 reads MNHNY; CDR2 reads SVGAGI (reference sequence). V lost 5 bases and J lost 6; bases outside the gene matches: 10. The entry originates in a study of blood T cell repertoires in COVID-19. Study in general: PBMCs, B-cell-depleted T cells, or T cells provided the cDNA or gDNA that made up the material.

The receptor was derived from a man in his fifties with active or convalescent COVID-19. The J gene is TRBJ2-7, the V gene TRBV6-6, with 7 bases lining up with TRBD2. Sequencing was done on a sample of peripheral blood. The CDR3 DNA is TGTGCCAGCAGTCCCCTAGCTAGCGGTCTCGAGCAGTACTTC. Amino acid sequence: CASSPLASGLEQYF.